This TCR beta chain was documented in a study of cytomegalovirus exposure and HLA in healthy donors. V shed 2 bases and J 4 bases; nucleotides not matched to a gene: 3. The CDR3 contains 13 residues. Germline CDR1 and CDR2: SGHKS and YYEKEE (reference sequence). Turning to this clone: Its antigen is not identified.

Primers: 60 Vbeta forward and 13 Jbeta reverse. Here immunoSEQ multiplex PCR was the method, and the copy in TCRdb shows in-frame clones only, minus some. The table records 200,000 to 250,000 clones, 82% of them present only once. General observations from the study: In a later analysis, at a false discovery rate of 0.05, over 15,000 TCR beta sequences matched HLA alleles.

The chain links TRBV5-5 to TRBJ2-7; TRBD1 matches 7 bases. Sequencing was carried out using PBMCs. The TCR comes from a woman in her thirties or forties in good health and CMV-seronegative. The CDR3 protein is CASSLPTGYEQYF. DNA of the CDR3: TGTGCCAGCAGCTTACCGACAGGGTACGAGCAGTACTTC.